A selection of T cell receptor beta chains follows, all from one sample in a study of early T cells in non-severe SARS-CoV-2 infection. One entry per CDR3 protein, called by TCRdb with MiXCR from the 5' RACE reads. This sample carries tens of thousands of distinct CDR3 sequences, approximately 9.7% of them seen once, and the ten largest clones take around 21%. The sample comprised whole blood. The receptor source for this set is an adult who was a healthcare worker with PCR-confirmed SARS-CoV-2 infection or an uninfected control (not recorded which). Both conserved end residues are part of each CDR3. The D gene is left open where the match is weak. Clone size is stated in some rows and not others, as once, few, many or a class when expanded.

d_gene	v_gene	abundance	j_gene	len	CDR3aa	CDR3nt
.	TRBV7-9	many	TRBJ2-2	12	CASSGQTGELFF	TGTGCCAGCAGCGGTCAGACCGGGGAGCTGTTTTTT
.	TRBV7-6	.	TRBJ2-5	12	CASSPHQETQYF	TGTGCCAGCAGCCCTCACCAAGAGACCCAGTACTTC
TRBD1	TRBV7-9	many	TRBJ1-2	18	CASSHLGAKTGLNYGYTF	TGTGCCAGCAGCCATTTGGGGGCGAAGACAGGGTTGAACTATGGCTACACCTTC
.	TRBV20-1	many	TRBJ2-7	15	CSAREQGKRWYEQYF	TGCAGTGCTAGAGAACAGGGAAAAAGGTGGTACGAGCAGTACTTC
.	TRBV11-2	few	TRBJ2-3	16	CASSLVRGHRTDTQYF	TGTGCCAGCAGCTTAGTCCGGGGGCACCGCACAGATACGCAGTATTTT
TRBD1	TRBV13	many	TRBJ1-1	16	CASSSPGGRPNTEAFF	TGTGCCAGCAGCTCACCAGGGGGGCGCCCGAACACTGAAGCTTTCTTT
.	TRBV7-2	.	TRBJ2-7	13	CASSLVGGYEQYF	TGTGCCAGCAGCTTGGTCGGGGGCTACGAGCAGTACTTC
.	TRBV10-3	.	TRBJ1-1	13	CAISERQNTEAFF	TGTGCCATCAGTGAGAGACAGAACACTGAAGCTTTCTTT
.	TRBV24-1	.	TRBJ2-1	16	CATSALSLWNYNEQFF	TGTGCCACCAGTGCCCTTAGCCTGTGGAACTACAATGAGCAGTTCTTC
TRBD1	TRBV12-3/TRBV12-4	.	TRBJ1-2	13	CASSLWTGDGYTF	TGTGCCAGCAGTCTCTGGACAGGCGATGGCTACACCTTC
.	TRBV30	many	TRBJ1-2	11	CAWSDLTLSRF	TGTGCCTGGAGTGACCTGACTCTCTCCCGTTTC
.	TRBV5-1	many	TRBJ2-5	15	CASSLGYGPQETQYF	TGCGCCAGCAGCTTGGGCTACGGGCCCCAAGAGACCCAGTACTTC
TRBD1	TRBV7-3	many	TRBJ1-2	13	CASSPQGDYGYTF	TGTGCCAGCAGCCCGCAGGGGGACTATGGCTACACCTTC
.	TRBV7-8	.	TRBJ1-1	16	CASSISTGLVNTEAFF	TGTGCCAGCAGCATATCGACGGGCCTGGTAAACACTGAAGCTTTCTTT
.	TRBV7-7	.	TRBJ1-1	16	CASSSKPRGSETEAFF	TGTGCCAGCAGCTCTAAACCCAGGGGATCCGAGACTGAAGCTTTCTTT
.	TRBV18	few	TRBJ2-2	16	CASSQKDGLNTGELFF	TGTGCCAGCTCGCAAAAGGACGGGTTGAACACCGGGGAGCTGTTTTTT
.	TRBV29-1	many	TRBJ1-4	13	CSVARGDIEKLFF	TGCAGCGTCGCCCGGGGAGATATTGAAAAACTGTTTTTT
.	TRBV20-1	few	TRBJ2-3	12	CSAGVSTDTQYF	TGCAGTGCCGGGGTTAGCACAGATACGCAGTATTTT
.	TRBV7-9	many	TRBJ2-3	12	CASSLSGDTQYF	TGTGCCAGCAGCTTAAGCGGAGATACGCAGTATTTT
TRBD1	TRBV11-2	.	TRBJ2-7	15	CASSLGQVLLYEQYF	TGTGCCAGCAGCCTTGGACAGGTCCTACTCTACGAGCAGTACTTC
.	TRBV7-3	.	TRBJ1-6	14	CASSFGRANSPLHF	TGTGCCAGCAGTTTCGGACGCGCTAATTCACCCCTCCACTTT
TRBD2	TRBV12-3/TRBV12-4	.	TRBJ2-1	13	CASSGGAAAEQFF	TGTGCCAGCAGCGGGGGGGCCGCAGCTGAGCAGTTCTTC
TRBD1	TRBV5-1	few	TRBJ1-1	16	CASSPGGRGMNTEAFF	TGCGCCAGCAGCCCAGGGGGGCGCGGCATGAACACTGAAGCTTTCTTT
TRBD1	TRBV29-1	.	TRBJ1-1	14	CSVEEMTGSAEAFF	TGCAGCGTTGAAGAAATGACAGGGAGCGCTGAAGCTTTCTTT
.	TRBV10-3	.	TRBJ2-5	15	CAISATGKSGETQYF	TGTGCCATCAGTGCTACAGGGAAGTCCGGGGAGACCCAGTACTTC
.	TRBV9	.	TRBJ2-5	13	CASSSRVGETQYF	TGTGCCAGCAGCTCCCGGGTGGGGGAGACCCAGTACTTC
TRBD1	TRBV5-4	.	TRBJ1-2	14	CASSLSGTEYGYTF	TGTGCCAGCAGCTTGTCCGGGACAGAGTATGGCTACACCTTC
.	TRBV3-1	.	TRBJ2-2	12	CASAKGDGELFF	TGTGCCAGCGCGAAGGGTGACGGGGAGCTGTTTTTT
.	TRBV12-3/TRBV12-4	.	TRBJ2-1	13	CASSFRLANEQFF	TGTGCCAGCAGTTTCCGGCTAGCGAATGAGCAGTTCTTC
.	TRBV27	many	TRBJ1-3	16	CASSLCRCYSGNTIYF	TGTGCCAGCAGTTTATGCCGCTGCTACTCTGGAAACACCATATATTTT
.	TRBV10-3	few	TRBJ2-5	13	CAISPGDEETQYF	TGTGCCATCAGCCCGGGGGACGAAGAGACCCAGTACTTC
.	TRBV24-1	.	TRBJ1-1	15	CATRTPPGSYTEAFF	TGTGCCACCAGGACCCCCCCGGGTAGTTACACTGAAGCTTTCTTT
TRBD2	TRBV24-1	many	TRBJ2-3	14	CATSEAGGTDTQYF	TGTGCCACCAGTGAGGCGGGGGGCACAGATACGCAGTATTTT
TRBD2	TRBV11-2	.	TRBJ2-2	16	CASSLVLAGWTGELFF	TGTGCCAGCAGCTTAGTCCTAGCGGGGTGGACCGGGGAGCTGTTTTTT
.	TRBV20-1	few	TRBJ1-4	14	CSARIPGTSEKLFF	TGCAGTGCTAGAATCCCGGGTACTTCAGAAAAACTGTTTTTT
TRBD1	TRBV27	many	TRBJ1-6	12	CASSSQGAPLHF	TGTGCCAGCAGTTCCCAGGGGGCACCCCTCCACTTT
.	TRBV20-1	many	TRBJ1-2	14	CSARVPGLNYGYTF	TGCAGTGCTAGAGTGCCCGGACTGAACTATGGCTACACCTTC
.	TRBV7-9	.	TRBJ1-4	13	CASSWAGIEKLFF	TGTGCCAGCAGCTGGGCAGGGATTGAAAAACTGTTTTTT
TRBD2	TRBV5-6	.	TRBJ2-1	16	CASSARASGVYNEQFF	TGTGCCAGCAGCGCCCGGGCTAGCGGGGTTTACAATGAGCAGTTCTTC
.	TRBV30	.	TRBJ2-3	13	CAWSREWADTQYF	TGTGCCTGGAGCCGGGAATGGGCAGATACGCAGTATTTT
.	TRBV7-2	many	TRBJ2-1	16	CASSLGFAGPYNEQFF	TGTGCCAGCAGCTTAGGGTTTGCGGGACCGTACAATGAGCAGTTCTTC
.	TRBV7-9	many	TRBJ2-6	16	CASSSGIGVRANVLTF	TGTGCCAGCAGCTCAGGAATAGGGGTCCGGGCCAACGTCCTGACTTTC
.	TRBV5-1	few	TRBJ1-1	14	CASSLGRGMTEAFF	TGCGCCAGCAGCTTAGGCAGGGGAATGACTGAAGCTTTCTTT
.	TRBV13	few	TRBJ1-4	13	CASSERGNEKLFF	TGTGCCAGCAGCGAACGGGGAAATGAAAAACTGTTTTTT
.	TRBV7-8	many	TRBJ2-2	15	CASSLGQGGTGELFF	TGTGCCAGCAGCTTAGGACAGGGAGGGACCGGGGAGCTGTTTTTT
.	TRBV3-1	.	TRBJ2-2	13	CASSETGTGELFF	TGTGCCAGCAGCGAAACAGGGACCGGGGAGCTGTTTTTT
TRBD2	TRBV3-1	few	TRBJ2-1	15	CASTRGAGGSNEQFF	TGTGCCAGCACCCGAGGAGCGGGGGGTAGCAATGAGCAGTTCTTC
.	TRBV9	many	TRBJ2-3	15	CASSDGTTALDTQYF	TGTGCCAGCAGCGATGGAACAACCGCTTTGGATACGCAGTATTTT
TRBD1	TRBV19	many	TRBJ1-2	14	CASSLGQVTHGYTF	TGTGCCAGTAGTCTGGGACAGGTGACTCATGGCTACACCTTC
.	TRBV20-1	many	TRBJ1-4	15	CSASQGLSPNEKLFF	TGCAGTGCTAGTCAAGGATTATCTCCTAATGAAAAACTGTTTTTT
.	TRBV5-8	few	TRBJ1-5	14	CASSPGVSNQPQHF	TGTGCCAGCAGCCCCGGAGTGAGCAATCAGCCCCAGCATTTT
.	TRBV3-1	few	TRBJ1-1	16	CASSQGPQGLGTEAFF	TGTGCCAGCAGCCAAGGCCCTCAGGGCTTGGGCACTGAAGCTTTCTTT
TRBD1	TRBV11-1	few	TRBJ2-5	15	CASSTGQGAGETQYF	TGTGCCAGCAGCACGGGACAGGGGGCAGGAGAGACCCAGTACTTC